The rows below give T cell receptor beta chains drawn from one sample of a study of regulatory T cells in long-lasting Graves disease. TCRdb processed the multiplex PCR reads anew with MiXCR; each CDR3 protein has one entry. The sample has 350,000 to 550,000 distinct CDR3 sequences, approximately 15% seen once; the top ten hold 15% to 20%. These data were likewise used in another study, on T cells in Graves' hyperthyroidism and ophthalmopathy.

The material sequenced was peripheral blood mononuclear cells (PBMCs), taken at new diagnosis, from a patient treated with antithyroid drugs. The receptors stem from a woman aged 25 to 39 with Graves disease. Each CDR3 is given with its conserved first and last residue. A D gene is named only where the DNA matches it firmly. Not every row has a clone size; where given, it reads once, few, many or a size class.

D | J | V | size | DNA | CDR3
TRBD2 | TRBJ2-3 | TRBV28 | many | TGTGCCAGCAGTCTGACTAGCGGGGGTTACGGTGATACGCAGTATTTT | CASSLTSGGYGDTQYF
TRBD2 | TRBJ2-1 | TRBV12-3/TRBV12-4 | few | TGTGCCAGCAGTTTTGGGTTTACTAGCGGACCCGCCATTGAGCAGTTCTTC | CASSFGFTSGPAIEQFF
TRBD2 | TRBJ2-7 | TRBV6-1 | many | TGTGCCAGCACCGATAAGCCCCGGGGGGGCGAGCAGTACTTC | CASTDKPRGGEQYF
NA | TRBJ1-2 | TRBV29-1 | many | TGCAGCGTTGAACTTAGGGCCTTCAACTATGGCTACACCTTC | CSVELRAFNYGYTF
NA | TRBJ2-2 | TRBV3-1 | few | NA | CASSHPRVGTGSNTGELLF
NA | TRBJ2-3 | TRBV29-1 | many | TGCAGCGTCGCAGACGTGGACACGCAGTATTTT | CSVADVDTQYF
NA | TRBJ2-3 | TRBV10-1 | few | TGCGCCAGCGGAACAGGGGAGGGCACAGATACGCAGTATTTT | CASGTGEGTDTQYF
TRBD1 | TRBJ1-6 | TRBV30 | NA | TGTGCCTGGAGTGCCCAGGGGGCCCACTATAATTCACCCCTCCACTTT | CAWSAQGAHYNSPLHF
NA | TRBJ2-7 | TRBV7-8 | many | TGTGCCAGCAGCCAACCGGGGATCTACGAGCAGTACTTC | CASSQPGIYEQYF
TRBD1 | TRBJ1-3 | TRBV30 | many | TGTGCCTGCCGATCCGGGACAGCTGGAAACACCATATATTTT | CACRSGTAGNTIYF
NA | TRBJ1-3 | TRBV24-1 | few | TGTGCCACCAGTGGATCGGCAGGGACGAACACCATATATTTT | CATSGSAGTNTIYF
NA | TRBJ1-5 | TRBV2 | NA | TGTGCCAGCAGCATAACCCTCCGGCAGGGCCTAGGTCAGCCCCAGCATTTT | CASSITLRQGLGQPQHF
NA | TRBJ2-3 | TRBV14 | NA | TGTGCCAGCAGCCAAGGATGGGACTTCTCAGACACAGATACGCAGTATTTT | CASSQGWDFSDTDTQYF
NA | TRBJ2-1 | TRBV6-5 | many | TGTGCCAGCAGTTTAGAGAGGGCTCCCACCCTCAATGAGCAGTTCTTC | CASSLERAPTLNEQFF
NA | TRBJ1-4 | TRBV12-3/TRBV12-4 | NA | TGTGCCAGCAGTTTGGGGGCAGGACTGTTTTTT | CASSLGAGLFF
NA | TRBJ2-1 | TRBV11-2 | many | TGTGCCAGCAGCTTAGTTTCGTTTGAGCAGTTCTTC | CASSLVSFEQFF
NA | TRBJ2-7 | TRBV5-1 | NA | TGCGCCAGCAGCTTGAGTTGGGCGGACGAGCAGTACTTC | CASSLSWADEQYF
TRBD1 | TRBJ2-6 | TRBV3-1 | NA | TGTGCCAGCAGCCCTTGGCAGGGGGCTTTTGGGGCCAACGTCCTGACTTTC | CASSPWQGAFGANVLTF
NA | TRBJ1-1 | TRBV6-1 | few | TGTGCCAGCAGTAGCAGGGGCGGTATCACTGAAGCTTTCTTT | CASSSRGGITEAFF
TRBD1 | TRBJ2-6 | TRBV3-1 | few | TGTGCCAGCAGCCAAGCAGGGGGCTCTGGGGCCAACGTCCTGACTTTC | CASSQAGGSGANVLTF
NA | TRBJ2-7 | TRBV20-1 | many | TGCAGTGCCACTGGGGGGATTACTTCCTACGAGCAGTACTTC | CSATGGITSYEQYF
NA | TRBJ2-1 | TRBV20-1 | NA | TGCAGTGCTAGTATGGGGGCTACAGGGAGGGCGGGGGCTGAGCAGTTCTTC | CSASMGATGRAGAEQFF
NA | TRBJ2-2 | TRBV29-1 | few | TGCAGCGTACCAAGGGGCGTCGGAATCACCGGGGAGCTGTTTTTT | CSVPRGVGITGELFF
NA | TRBJ1-1 | TRBV18 | many | TGTGCCAGCTCACCCCCCCGGGGGAAGAACACTGAAGCTTTCTTT | CASSPPRGKNTEAFF
NA | TRBJ1-1 | TRBV25-1 | many | TGTGCCAGCAGAGGAACAGGAACGTGGGCTGAAGCTTTCTTT | CASRGTGTWAEAFF
NA | TRBJ1-2 | TRBV3-1 | NA | TGTGCCAGCAGCCAAGGGTTACAAAGCCGCGGCTATGGCTACACCTTC | CASSQGLQSRGYGYTF
TRBD2 | TRBJ2-1 | TRBV7-2 | NA | TGTGCCAGCAGCTTAGTTCGGACTAGCGGGAGGGCAGGTGAGCAGTTCTTC | CASSLVRTSGRAGEQFF
NA | TRBJ2-1 | TRBV24-1 | NA | TGTGCCACCAGTGATTTGCTTGGGACTGAATTCTTC | CATSDLLGTEFF
NA | TRBJ2-5 | TRBV7-3 | many | TGTGCCAGCAGCTGGGGAGCGGCGGGGACCCAGTACTTC | CASSWGAAGTQYF
TRBD1 | TRBJ2-5 | TRBV12-3/TRBV12-4 | many | TGTGCCAGCAGTCCTGACAGGGGGCGAGGGACCCAGTACTTC | CASSPDRGRGTQYF
TRBD2 | TRBJ2-1 | TRBV29-1 | many | TGCAGCGTTGTCCTCATAGCGGGAACGGATGAGCAGTTCTTC | CSVVLIAGTDEQFF
NA | TRBJ2-3 | TRBV10-1 | NA | TGCGCCAGCAGCGAATATTCGGTCCCCAGTCTGCAGTATTTT | CASSEYSVPSLQYF
NA | TRBJ1-1 | TRBV24-1 | many | TGTGCCACCGGGACGGGGGGAACTGAAGCTTTCTTT | CATGTGGTEAFF
NA | TRBJ2-3 | TRBV7-9 | many | TGTGCCAGCAGCTCTCCTCGAATCCAGGAGTTCACAGATACGCAGTATTTT | CASSSPRIQEFTDTQYF
TRBD2 | TRBJ2-3 | TRBV9 | many | TGTGCCAGCAGCGTAGCGGCGGGAGAAACAGATACGCAGTATTTT | CASSVAAGETDTQYF
TRBD1 | TRBJ2-5 | TRBV7-7 | few | TGTGCCAGCAGCTTAGGGACAGGAGTCCAAGAGACCCAGTACTTC | CASSLGTGVQETQYF
NA | TRBJ2-3 | TRBV19 | NA | TGTGCCAGTAAGTCTCGCGGGTTCGGAGATACGCAGTATTTT | CASKSRGFGDTQYF
TRBD2 | TRBJ2-3 | TRBV7-3 | many | TGTGCCAGCAGTCCCGCCCGGTCTGGCGGGAGAGGCTCAGATACGCAGTATTTT | CASSPARSGGRGSDTQYF
NA | TRBJ2-7 | TRBV11-2 | few | TGTGCCAGCAGCTTGGGGCCCTCCCGGAGCTCCTACGAGCAGTACTTC | CASSLGPSRSSYEQYF
TRBD2 | TRBJ2-5 | TRBV11-3 | many | TGTGCCAGCAGCTTAACCGTGACTAGCGGGACTGTAACCCAGTACTTC | CASSLTVTSGTVTQYF
TRBD2 | TRBJ2-1 | TRBV5-6 | many | TGTGCCAGCAGCTTGGGGTTAGCGGGAGCTTTAGCTGAGCAGTTCTTC | CASSLGLAGALAEQFF
NA | TRBJ1-5 | TRBV20-1 | many | TGCAGTGCTATCGGGGGCCAGATGGGCAATCAGCCCCAGCATTTT | CSAIGGQMGNQPQHF
NA | TRBJ2-7 | TRBV7-8 | many | TGTGCCAGCAGCTGGACTATTCGACAGACCCAGAATACCAACTACGAGCAGTACTTC | CASSWTIRQTQNTNYEQYF
NA | TRBJ2-5 | TRBV5-1 | few | TGCGCCAGCAGCGCCCTACGCAACCAAGAGACCCAGTACTTC | CASSALRNQETQYF
NA | TRBJ1-5 | TRBV28 | many | TGTGCCAGCAGTTTAGTACAGGCCAACAATCAGCCCCAGCATTTT | CASSLVQANNQPQHF
TRBD2 | TRBJ2-5 | TRBV7-2 | many | TGTGCCAGCAGTCCACTAGCGGGGGGGGCGGGAGAGACCCAGTACTTC | CASSPLAGGAGETQYF
TRBD1 | TRBJ1-2 | TRBV27 | NA | TGTGCCAGCAGTTTTAACAGGGGGCGCGGCTACACCTTC | CASSFNRGRGYTF
NA | TRBJ2-7 | TRBV6-1 | many | TGTGCCAGCAGTGAAGCGGGGACCTCCCCCTACGAGCAGTACTTC | CASSEAGTSPYEQYF
TRBD2 | TRBJ2-2 | TRBV7-9 | NA | TGTGCCAGCAGCTTAGTTTGCGTCGCGTGTTCTAGCGGGAGGATAAACACCGGGGAGCTGTTTTTT | CASSLVCVACSSGRINTGELFF
NA | TRBJ2-7 | TRBV30 | NA | TGTGCCTGGAGGGGGGCGACTGCAACCTACGAGCAGTACTTC | CAWRGATATYEQYF
NA | TRBJ1-2 | TRBV20-1 | many | TGCAGTGCGAATATCCGCGGGGCGGTTTATGGCTACACCTTC | CSANIRGAVYGYTF
NA | TRBJ1-1 | TRBV4-1 | NA | TGCGCCAGCAGCCCACGGGACTGGAACACTGAAGCTTTCTTT | CASSPRDWNTEAFF
NA | TRBJ2-7 | TRBV11-2 | many | TGTGCCAGCAGCGCCGCGGGTGCGACCGAGCAGTACTTC | CASSAAGATEQYF
TRBD1 | TRBJ2-1 | TRBV29-1 | many | TGCAGCGTTACCGGACAGGGGGCATACAATGAGCAGTTCTTC | CSVTGQGAYNEQFF
NA | TRBJ2-7 | TRBV29-1 | many | TGCAGCGTTGGGCAAACCGAGCAGTACTTC | CSVGQTEQYF
NA | TRBJ2-3 | TRBV30 | many | TGTGCCTGGAGTTTTTCGAGATCGGATAGAAGCACAGATACGCAGTATTTT | CAWSFSRSDRSTDTQYF
TRBD2 | TRBJ2-3 | TRBV10-2 | many | TGCGCCAGCAGTGGGGCGACTAGCGGGAAGGACACAGATACGCAGTATTTT | CASSGATSGKDTDTQYF
NA | TRBJ1-3 | TRBV6-2/TRBV6-3 | NA | TGTGCCAGCAGTTACGGGGGGCTCTCCCCTCCTCCTGGAAACACCATATATTTT | CASSYGGLSPPPGNTIYF
TRBD1 | TRBJ1-5 | TRBV24-1 | NA | TGTGCCACCAGTGACCGAGGACAGGGCGGCAATCAGCCCCAGCATTTT | CATSDRGQGGNQPQHF